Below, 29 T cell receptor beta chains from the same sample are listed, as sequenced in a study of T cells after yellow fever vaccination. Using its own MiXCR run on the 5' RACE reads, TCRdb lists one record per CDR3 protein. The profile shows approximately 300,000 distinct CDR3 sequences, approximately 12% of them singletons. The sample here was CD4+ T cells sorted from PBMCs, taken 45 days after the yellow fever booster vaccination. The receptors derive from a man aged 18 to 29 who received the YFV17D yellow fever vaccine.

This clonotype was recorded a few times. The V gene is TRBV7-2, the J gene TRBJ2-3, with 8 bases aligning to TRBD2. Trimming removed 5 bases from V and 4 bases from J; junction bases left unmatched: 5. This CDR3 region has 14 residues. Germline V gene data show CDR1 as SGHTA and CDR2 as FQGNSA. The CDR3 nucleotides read TGTGCCAGCAGCCCGGGGGGGACTGCAGATACGCAGTATTTT. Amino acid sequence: CASSPGGTADTQYF.

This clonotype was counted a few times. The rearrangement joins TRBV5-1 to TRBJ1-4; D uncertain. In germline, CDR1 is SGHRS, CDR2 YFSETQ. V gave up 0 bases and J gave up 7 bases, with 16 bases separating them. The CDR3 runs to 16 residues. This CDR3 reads CASSLAFLGGGEKLFF. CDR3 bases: TGCGCCAGCAGCTTGGCTTTTTTGGGCGGCGGTGAAAAACTGTTTTTT.

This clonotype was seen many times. The CDR3 protein is CSVGLAGADTQYF. CDR3 DNA sequence: TGCAGCGTTGGACTAGCGGGGGCAGATACGCAGTATTTT. V gene TRBV29-1 combines with J gene TRBJ2-3, with 12 bases that match TRBD2. CDR1 is SQVTM and CDR2 is ANQGSEA in the germline V gene. J gave up 4 bases and V 4 bases, and 0 bases lay outside the gene matches. The CDR3 runs 13 residues.

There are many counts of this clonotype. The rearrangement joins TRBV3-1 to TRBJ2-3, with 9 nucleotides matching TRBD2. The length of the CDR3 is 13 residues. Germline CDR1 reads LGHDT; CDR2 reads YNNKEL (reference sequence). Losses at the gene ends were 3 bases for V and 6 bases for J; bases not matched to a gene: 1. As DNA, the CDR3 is TGTGCCAGCAGCCAGAGCGGGGGGGATACGCAGTATTTT. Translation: CASSQSGGDTQYF.

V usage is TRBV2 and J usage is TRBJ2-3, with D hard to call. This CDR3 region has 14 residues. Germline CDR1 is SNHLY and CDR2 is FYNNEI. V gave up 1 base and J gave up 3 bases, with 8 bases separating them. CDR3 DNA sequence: TGTGCCAGCAGTGAAGAGGTTGGTACAGATACGCAGTATTTT. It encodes CASSEEVGTDTQYF.

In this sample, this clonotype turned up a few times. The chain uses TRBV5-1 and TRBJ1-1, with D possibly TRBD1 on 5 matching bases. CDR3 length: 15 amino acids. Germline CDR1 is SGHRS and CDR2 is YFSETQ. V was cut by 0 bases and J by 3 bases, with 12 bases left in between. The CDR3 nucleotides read TGCGCCAGCAGCTTGGAAGTAGGGGCAGACACTGAAGCTTTCTTT. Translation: CASSLEVGADTEAFF.

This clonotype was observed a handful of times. Written as DNA, the CDR3 is TGCAGTGCCCACGGGGGGCGCGCAGAGACCCAGTACTTC. This translates into CSAHGGRAETQYF. The chain is built from TRBV20-1 and TRBJ2-5, with D tentatively TRBD2 (7 bases). In germline, CDR1 is DFQATT, CDR2 SNEGSKA (reference sequence). CDR3 length: 13 amino acids. With 6 bases removed from V and 4 bases from J, the gap between germline ends came to 15 bases.

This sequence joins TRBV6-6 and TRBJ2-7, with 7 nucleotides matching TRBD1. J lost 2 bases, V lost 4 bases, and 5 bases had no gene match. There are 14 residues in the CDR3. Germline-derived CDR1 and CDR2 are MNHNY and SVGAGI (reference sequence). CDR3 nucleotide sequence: TGTGCCAGCAGTTCTACCGGGACAGCCTACGAGCAGTACGTC. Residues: CASSSTGTAYEQYV.

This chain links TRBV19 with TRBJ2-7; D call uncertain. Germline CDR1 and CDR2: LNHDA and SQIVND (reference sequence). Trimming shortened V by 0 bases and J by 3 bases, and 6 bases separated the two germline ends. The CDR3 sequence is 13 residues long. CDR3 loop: CASSIDRSYEQYF. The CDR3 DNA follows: TGTGCCAGTAGTATAGATCGGAGCTACGAGCAGTACTTC.

The CDR3 protein is CSARLPSTDTQYF. Written as DNA, the CDR3 is TGCAGTGCTAGGCTCCCTAGCACAGATACGCAGTATTTT. The chain couples TRBV20-1 to TRBJ2-3; D ambiguous. The CDR3 runs 13 residues. Germline CDR1 DFQATT, CDR2 SNEGSKA (reference sequence). V lost 3 bases and J lost 0, with 7 bases in between.

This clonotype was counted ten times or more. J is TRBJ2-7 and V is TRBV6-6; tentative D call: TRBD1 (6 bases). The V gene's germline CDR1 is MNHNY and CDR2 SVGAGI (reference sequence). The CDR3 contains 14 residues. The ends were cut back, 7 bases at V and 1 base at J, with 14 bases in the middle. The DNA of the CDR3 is TGTGCCAGCAAAAGGCAGGGGAGTTCCTACGAGCAGTACTTC. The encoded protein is CASKRQGSSYEQYF.

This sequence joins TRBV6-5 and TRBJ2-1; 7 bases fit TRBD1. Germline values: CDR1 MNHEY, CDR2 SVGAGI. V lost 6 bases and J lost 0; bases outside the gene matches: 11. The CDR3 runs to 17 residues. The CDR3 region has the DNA TGTGCCAGCAGCACCCTTCGACAGGGTGCCTCCTACAATGAGCAGTTCTTC. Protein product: CASSTLRQGASYNEQFF.

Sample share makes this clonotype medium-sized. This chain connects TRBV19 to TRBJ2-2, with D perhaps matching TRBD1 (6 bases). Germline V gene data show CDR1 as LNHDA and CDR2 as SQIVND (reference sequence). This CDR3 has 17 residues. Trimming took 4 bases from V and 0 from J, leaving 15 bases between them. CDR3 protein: CASSTSRGQANTGELFF. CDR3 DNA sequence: TGTGCCAGTAGTACATCAAGGGGACAAGCGAACACCGGGGAGCTGTTTTTT.

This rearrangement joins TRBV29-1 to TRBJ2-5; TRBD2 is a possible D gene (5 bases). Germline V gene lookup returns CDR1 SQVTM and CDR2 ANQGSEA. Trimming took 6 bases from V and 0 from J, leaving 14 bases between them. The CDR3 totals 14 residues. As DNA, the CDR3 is TGCAGCGTCCCACCGCGGGCAAACCAAGAGACCCAGTACTTC. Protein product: CSVPPRANQETQYF. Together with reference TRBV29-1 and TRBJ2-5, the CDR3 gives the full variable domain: SAVISQKPSRDICQRGTSLTIQCQVDSQVTMMFWYRQQPGQSLTLIATANQGSEATYESGFVIDKFPISRPNLTFSTLTVSNMSPEDSSIYLCSVPPRANQETQYFGPGTRLLVL.

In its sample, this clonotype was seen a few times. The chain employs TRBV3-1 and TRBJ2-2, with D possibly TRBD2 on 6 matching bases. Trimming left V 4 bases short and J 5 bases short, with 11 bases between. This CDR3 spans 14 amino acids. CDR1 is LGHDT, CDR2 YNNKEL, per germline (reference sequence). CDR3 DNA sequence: TGTGCCAGCAGCCCCGGGACTCCTACCGGGGAGCTGTTTTTT. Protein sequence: CASSPGTPTGELFF.

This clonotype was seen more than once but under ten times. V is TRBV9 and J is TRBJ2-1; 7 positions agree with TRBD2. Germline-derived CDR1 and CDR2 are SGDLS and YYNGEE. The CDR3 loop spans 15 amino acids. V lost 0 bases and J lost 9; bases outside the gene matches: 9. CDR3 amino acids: CASSVGAGTGGEQFF. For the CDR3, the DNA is TGTGCCAGCAGCGTAGGAGCGGGGACGGGGGGTGAGCAGTTCTTC. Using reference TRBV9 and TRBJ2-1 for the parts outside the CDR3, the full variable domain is DSGVTQTPKHLITATGQRVTLRCSPRSGDLSVYWYQQSLDQGLQFLIQYYNGEERAKGNILERFSAQQFPDLHSELNLSSLELGDSALYFCASSVGAGTGGEQFFGPGTRLTVL.

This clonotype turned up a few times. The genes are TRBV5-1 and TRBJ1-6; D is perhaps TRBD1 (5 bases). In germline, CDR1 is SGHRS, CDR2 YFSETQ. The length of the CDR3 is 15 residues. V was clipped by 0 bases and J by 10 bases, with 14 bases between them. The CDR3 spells CASSLDGRVGSPLHF. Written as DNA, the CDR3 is TGCGCCAGCAGCTTGGATGGCAGGGTGGGATCACCCCTCCACTTT.

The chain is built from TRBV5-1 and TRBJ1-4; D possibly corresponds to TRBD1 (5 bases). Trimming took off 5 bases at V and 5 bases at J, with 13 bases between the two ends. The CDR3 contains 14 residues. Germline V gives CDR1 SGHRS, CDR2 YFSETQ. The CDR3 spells CASSLIRGNEKLFF. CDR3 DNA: TGCGCCAGCAGTCTAATACGGGGCAATGAAAAACTGTTTTTT.

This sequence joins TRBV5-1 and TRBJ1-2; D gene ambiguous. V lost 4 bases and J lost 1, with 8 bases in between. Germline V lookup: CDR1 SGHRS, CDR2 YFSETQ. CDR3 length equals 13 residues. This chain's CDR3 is CASSGTNNYGYTF. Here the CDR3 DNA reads TGCGCCAGCAGCGGCACAAATAACTATGGCTACACCTTC.

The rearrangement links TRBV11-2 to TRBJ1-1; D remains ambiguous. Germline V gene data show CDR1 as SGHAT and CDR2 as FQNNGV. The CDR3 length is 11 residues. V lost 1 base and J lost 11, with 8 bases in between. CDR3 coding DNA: TGTGCCAGCAGCTTAGCCGTGGGGGCTTTCTTT. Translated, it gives CASSLAVGAFF.

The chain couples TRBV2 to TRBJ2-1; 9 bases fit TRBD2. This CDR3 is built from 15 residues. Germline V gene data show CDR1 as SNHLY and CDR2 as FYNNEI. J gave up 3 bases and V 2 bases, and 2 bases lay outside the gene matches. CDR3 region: CASSEQRGDYNEQFF. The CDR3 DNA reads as TGTGCCAGCAGTGAACAGCGGGGGGACTACAATGAGCAGTTCTTC.

This chain's CDR3 is CASRARTGMNTGELFF. CDR3 DNA sequence: TGTGCCAGCAGGGCGAGGACAGGGATGAACACCGGGGAGCTGTTTTTT. The rearrangement links TRBV12-3 or TRBV12-4 to TRBJ2-2; 8 bases are a match to TRBD1. With 6 bases clipped from V and 1 base from J, the junction kept 7 bases outside the gene matches. The CDR3 is 16 residues long.

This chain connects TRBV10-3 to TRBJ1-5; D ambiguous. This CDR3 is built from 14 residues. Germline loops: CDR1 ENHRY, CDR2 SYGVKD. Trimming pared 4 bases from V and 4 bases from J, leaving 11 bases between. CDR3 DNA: TGTGCCATCAGTGGGGAGGCAGGTAATCAGCCCCAGCATTTT. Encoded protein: CAISGEAGNQPQHF.

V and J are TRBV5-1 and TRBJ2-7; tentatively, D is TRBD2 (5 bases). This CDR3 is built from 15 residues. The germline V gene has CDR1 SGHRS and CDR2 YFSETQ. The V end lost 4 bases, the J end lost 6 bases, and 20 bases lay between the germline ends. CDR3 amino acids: CASSPPGVYAAEQYF. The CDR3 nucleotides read TGCGCCAGCAGCCCCCCCGGGGTTTACGCTGCCGAGCAGTACTTC.

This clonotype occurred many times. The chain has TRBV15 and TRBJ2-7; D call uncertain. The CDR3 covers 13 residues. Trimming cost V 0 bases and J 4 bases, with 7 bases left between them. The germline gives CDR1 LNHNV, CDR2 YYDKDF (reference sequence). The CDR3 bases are TGTGCCACCAGCAGAGATCGTGAGTACGAGCAGTACGTC. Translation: CATSRDREYEQYV.

CDR3 sequence (DNA): TGTGCCAGCAGTTGGACAGTGAATACGCAGTATTTT. Protein sequence: CASSWTVNTQYF. The chain employs TRBV2 and TRBJ2-3, with D perhaps TRBD1 (6 bases). CDR1 is SNHLY and CDR2 is FYNNEI in the germline V gene. V lost 5 bases and J lost 7, with 10 bases in between. This CDR3 has 12 amino acids.

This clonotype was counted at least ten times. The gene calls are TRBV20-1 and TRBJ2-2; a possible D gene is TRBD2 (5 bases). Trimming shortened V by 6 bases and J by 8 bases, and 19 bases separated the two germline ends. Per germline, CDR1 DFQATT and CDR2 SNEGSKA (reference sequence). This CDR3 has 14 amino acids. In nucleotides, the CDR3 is TGCAGTGCCCCCTTGGGAACCCGAGGGGGGGAGCTGTTTTTT. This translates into CSAPLGTRGGELFF.

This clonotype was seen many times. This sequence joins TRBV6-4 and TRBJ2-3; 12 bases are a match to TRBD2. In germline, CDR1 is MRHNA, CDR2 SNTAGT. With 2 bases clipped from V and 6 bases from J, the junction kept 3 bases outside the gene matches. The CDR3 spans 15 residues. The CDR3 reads CASSDTSGGRDTQYF. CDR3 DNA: TGTGCCAGCAGTGACACTAGCGGGGGGCGCGATACGCAGTATTTT.

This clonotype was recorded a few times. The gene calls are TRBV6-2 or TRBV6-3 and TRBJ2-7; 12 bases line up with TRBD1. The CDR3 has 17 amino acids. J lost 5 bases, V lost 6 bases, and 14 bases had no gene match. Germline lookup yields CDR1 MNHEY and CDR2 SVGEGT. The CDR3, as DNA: TGTGCCAGCAGGCCCCGGACCGGGACAGGGGGCTACGACGAGCAGTACTTC. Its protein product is CASRPRTGTGGYDEQYF.